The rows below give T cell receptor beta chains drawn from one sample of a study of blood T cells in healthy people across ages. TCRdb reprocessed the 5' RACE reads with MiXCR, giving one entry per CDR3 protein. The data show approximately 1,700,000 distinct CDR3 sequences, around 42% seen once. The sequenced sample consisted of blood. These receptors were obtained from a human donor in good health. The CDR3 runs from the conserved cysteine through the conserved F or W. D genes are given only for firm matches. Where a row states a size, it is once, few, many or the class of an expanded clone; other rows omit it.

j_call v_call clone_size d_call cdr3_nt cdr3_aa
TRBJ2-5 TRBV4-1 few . TGCGCCAGCAGCCAGTTTCAAAGGGTTACGACCCAGTACTTC CASSQFQRVTTQYF
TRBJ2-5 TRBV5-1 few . TGCGCCAGCAGCCCGTTACTACCCCAGGAGACCCAGTACTTC CASSPLLPQETQYF
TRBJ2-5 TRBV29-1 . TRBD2 TGCAGCGTTTTACTAGCGGGGGCACCAACCCAGTACTTC CSVLLAGAPTQYF
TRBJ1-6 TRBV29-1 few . TGCAGCGCTCGAACTGGGTTTGGCAATTCACCCCTCCACTTT CSARTGFGNSPLHF
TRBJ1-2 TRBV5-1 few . TGCGCCAGCAGCTTAGGGGTCCAGGAAGACTACACCTTC CASSLGVQEDYTF
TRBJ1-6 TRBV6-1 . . TGTGCCAGCAGTGCGGACACCCATTCACCCCTCCACTTT CASSADTHSPLHF
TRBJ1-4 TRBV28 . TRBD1 TGTGCCAGCAGTCAACACAGGGGGCGTTGGGAAAAACTGTTTTTT CASSQHRGRWEKLFF
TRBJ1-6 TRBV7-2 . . TGTGCCAGCGAACTAGTTAAGGGGGGTTCACCCCTCCACTTT CASELVKGGSPLHF
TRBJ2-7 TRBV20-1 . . TGCAGTGTGCCTCCGGGACCCTCCTACGAGCAGTACTTC CSVPPGPSYEQYF
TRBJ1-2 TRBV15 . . TGTGCCACCAGCAGAGATCTTTCGTGGCGGCAATCCGGCTACACCTTC CATSRDLSWRQSGYTF
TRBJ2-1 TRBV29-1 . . TGCAGCGTTGTCCCAGGGGAAGGCAATGAGCAGTTCTTC CSVVPGEGNEQFF
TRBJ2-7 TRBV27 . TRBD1 TGTGCCAGCGGGTTGACAGGGGGCAACGAGCAGTACTTC CASGLTGGNEQYF
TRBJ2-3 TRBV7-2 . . TGTGCCAGCAGCTTAAGGGCCCTCTCTAGCACAGATACGCAGTATTTT CASSLRALSSTDTQYF
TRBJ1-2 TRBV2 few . TGTGCCAGCAGTGAGCCGAGGCTGTTGCGCTACACCTTC CASSEPRLLRYTF
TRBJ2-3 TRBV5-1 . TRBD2 TGCGCCAGCAGCTCAAGGACTAGCGGGGCTGGAGATACGCAGTATTTT CASSSRTSGAGDTQYF
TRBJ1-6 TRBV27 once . TGTGCCAGTCGACGGGACCCCGACTATAATTCACCCCTCCACTTT CASRRDPDYNSPLHF
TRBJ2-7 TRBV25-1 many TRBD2 TGTGCCAGCAGTGTAAAGCGGGGGAGCTACGAGCAGTACTTC CASSVKRGSYEQYF
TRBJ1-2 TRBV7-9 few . TGTGCCAGCAGCTTAGGGGAACGCGGCTACACCTTC CASSLGERGYTF
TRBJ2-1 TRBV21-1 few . TGTGCCAGCAGAGCTATTGGGGGACAGTACAATGAGCAGTTCTTC CASRAIGGQYNEQFF
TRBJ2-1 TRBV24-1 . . TGTGCCACCAGTGACCGCGAACCAGGGTACTACAATGAGCAGTTCTTC CATSDREPGYYNEQFF
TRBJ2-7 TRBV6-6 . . TGTGCCAGCAAACGAGCGGGACATACCTACGAGCAGTACTTC CASKRAGHTYEQYF
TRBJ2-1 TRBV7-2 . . TGTGCCAGCAGCCAAGCCGGGGCTTACAATGAGCGGTTCTTC CASSQAGAYNERFF
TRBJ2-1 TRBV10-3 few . TGTGCCATCACCCCGGGACCGAGCTCCTACAATGAGCAGTTCTTC CAITPGPSSYNEQFF
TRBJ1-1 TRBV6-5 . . TGTGCCAGCAGTTACACCCCTCAGGTTAGGACTGAAGCTTTCTTT CASSYTPQVRTEAFF
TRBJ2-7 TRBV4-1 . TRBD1 TGCGCCAGCAGCCAAGTTGGGACAGGGCCTTACGAGCAGTACTTC CASSQVGTGPYEQYF
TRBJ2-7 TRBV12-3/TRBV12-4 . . TGTGCCAGCAGCCATCGGACAGCTAACGAGCAGTACTTC CASSHRTANEQYF
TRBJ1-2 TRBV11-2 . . TGTGCCAGCAGCTTAGGTCAGGGCAGCAGTCGGTTTGGCTACACCTTC CASSLGQGSSRFGYTF
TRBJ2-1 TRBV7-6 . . TGTGCCAGCAGCCCTTACGTCCACAATGAGCAGTTCTTC CASSPYVHNEQFF
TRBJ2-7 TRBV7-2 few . TGTGCCAGCAGCTCGAGTCCACAGGCCGAGCAGTACTTC CASSSSPQAEQYF
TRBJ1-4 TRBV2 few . TGTGCCAGCAGGTGGACAGAAGCTAATGAAAAACTGTTTTTT CASRWTEANEKLFF
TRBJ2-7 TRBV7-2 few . TGTGCCAGCAGCTTTGACAGGAGCTCCTACAATGAGCAGTACTTC CASSFDRSSYNEQYF
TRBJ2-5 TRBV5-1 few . TGCGCCAGCAGCTCGCCGGACGGCCAGGTGACCCAGTACTTC CASSSPDGQVTQYF
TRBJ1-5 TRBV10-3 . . TGTGCCATCAGTGTTGACAACCTTCTCAATCAGCCCCAGCATTTT CAISVDNLLNQPQHF
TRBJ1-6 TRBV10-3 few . TGTGCCATCAGGAGGGACGGCAATTCACCCCTCCACTTT CAIRRDGNSPLHF
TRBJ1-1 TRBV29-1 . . TGCAGCGCCCAGGGCCTGAACACTGAAGCTTTCTTT CSAQGLNTEAFF
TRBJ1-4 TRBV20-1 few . TGCAGTGCCTTGGCCGGGGGGGCAGCTAATGAAAAACTGTTTTTT CSALAGGAANEKLFF
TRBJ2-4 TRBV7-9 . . TGTGCCAGCAGCTCAGGGGAGGTTCAGTACTTC CASSSGEVQYF
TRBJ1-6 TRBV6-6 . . TGTGCCAGCAGACGACCACGGACTGATAATTCACCCCTCCACTTT CASRRPRTDNSPLHF
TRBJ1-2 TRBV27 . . TGTGCCAGCAAGAAACTCCGAGGGGGGGATGGCTACACCTTC CASKKLRGGDGYTF
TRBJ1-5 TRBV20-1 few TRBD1 TGCAGTGCTAGCCGTCCCGACAGGGGGCTTCAGCCCCAGCATTTT CSASRPDRGLQPQHF
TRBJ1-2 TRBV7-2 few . TGTGCCAGCAGCTTATGGGGAGGGATCTATGGCTACACCTTC CASSLWGGIYGYTF
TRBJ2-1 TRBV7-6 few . TGTGCCAGCAGCGTCGGGACCAGTGAGCAGTTCTTC CASSVGTSEQFF
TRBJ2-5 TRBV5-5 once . TGTGCCAGCAGCTCCTACGAAGCCGACGCGAACCGCCCCCAAGAGACCCAGTACTTC CASSSYEADANRPQETQYF
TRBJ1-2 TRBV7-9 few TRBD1 TGTGCCAGCAGCATACCCCCGGGACAGGGGCACTATGGCTACACCTTC CASSIPPGQGHYGYTF
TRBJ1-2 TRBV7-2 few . TGTGCCAGCAGCTTGGAACCAGGAATTTGGTATGGCTACACCTTC CASSLEPGIWYGYTF
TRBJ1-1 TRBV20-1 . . TGCAGTGCTAGAGAGTCCGGGGGCGTGAACACTGAAGCTTTCTTT CSARESGGVNTEAFF
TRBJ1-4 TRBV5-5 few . TGTGCCAGCAACTTATTCGCTGACAATGAAAAACTGTTTTTT CASNLFADNEKLFF
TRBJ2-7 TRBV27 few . TGTGCCAGCAGTGTGTGGGGATGGTCCTACGAGCAGTACTTC CASSVWGWSYEQYF
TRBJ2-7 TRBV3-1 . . TGTGCCAGCAGCCATAGGGCCAGCTACGAGCAGTACTTC CASSHRASYEQYF